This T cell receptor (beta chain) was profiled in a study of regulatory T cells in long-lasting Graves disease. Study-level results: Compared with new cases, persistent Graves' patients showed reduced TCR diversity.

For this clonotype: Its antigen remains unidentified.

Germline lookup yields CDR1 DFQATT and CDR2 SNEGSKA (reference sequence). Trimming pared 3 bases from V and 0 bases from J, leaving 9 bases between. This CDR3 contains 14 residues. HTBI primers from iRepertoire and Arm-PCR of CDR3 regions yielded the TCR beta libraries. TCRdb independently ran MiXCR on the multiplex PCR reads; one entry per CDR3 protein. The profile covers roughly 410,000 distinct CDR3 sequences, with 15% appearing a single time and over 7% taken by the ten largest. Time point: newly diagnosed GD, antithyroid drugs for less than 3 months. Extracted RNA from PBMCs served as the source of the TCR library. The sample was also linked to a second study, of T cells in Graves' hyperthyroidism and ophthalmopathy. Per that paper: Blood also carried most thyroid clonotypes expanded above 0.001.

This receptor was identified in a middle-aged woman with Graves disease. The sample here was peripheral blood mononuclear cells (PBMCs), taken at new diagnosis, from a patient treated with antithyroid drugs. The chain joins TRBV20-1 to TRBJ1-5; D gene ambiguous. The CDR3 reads CSASIWNSNQPQHF. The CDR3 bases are TGCAGTGCTAGTATCTGGAATAGCAATCAGCCCCAGCATTTT.